These T cell receptor beta chains were read from a single sample in a study of post-analysis software for immune sequencing data. TCRdb re-called the PCR reads through MiXCR, storing one row per CDR3 protein. The sample holds under 200,000 distinct CDR3 sequences; around 34% are singletons and the top ten take 25% to 30%. The sequences come from blood, collected after autologous hematopoietic stem cell transplantation. Receptor source: a girl aged 5-17 years with multiple sclerosis. The conserved cysteine and the conserved F or W are not part of the CDR3 here. The order of the fields is V gene, clone size, CDR3 protein. Expanded clones get a size class; other rows say once, few or many, or leave the size out.

>TRBV7-6|few
ASSLESGRALYNEQF
>TRBV20-1|-
SAPRREGRETQY
>TRBV10-3|-
AITPSGSTDTQY
>TRBV12-3/TRBV12-4|-
ASSLARLYEQY
>TRBV2|-
ASSVQGIGGEQY
>TRBV6-1|-
ASSLRGYGTDTQY
>TRBV6-2/TRBV6-3|once
ASSPIVSRAGLGQF
>TRBV20-1|-
SARDPKWETQY
>TRBV24-1|once
ATGDPDRDYGYT
>TRBV20-1|few
SARRDSSYNSPLH
>TRBV10-1|few
ASSRSGSVNEQF
>TRBV28|few
ASSLNGRAYEQY
>TRBV28|-
ASSQPEQEANYGYT
>TRBV12-3/TRBV12-4|few
ASSLVGVGQPQH
>TRBV6-5|few
ASSPFRSSYNEQF
>TRBV7-9|few
ASSLVLGQGTNYGYT
>TRBV20-1|-
SARTRVTEAF
>TRBV5-1|few
ASSPSGLATFLGNEQF
>TRBV10-3|-
AITDRDKGGTGELF
>TRBV27|few
ASHRGKVMASSYNEQF
>TRBV12-3/TRBV12-4|many
ASSPGTGGRADTQY
>TRBV10-3|many
AIRPEGHEQY